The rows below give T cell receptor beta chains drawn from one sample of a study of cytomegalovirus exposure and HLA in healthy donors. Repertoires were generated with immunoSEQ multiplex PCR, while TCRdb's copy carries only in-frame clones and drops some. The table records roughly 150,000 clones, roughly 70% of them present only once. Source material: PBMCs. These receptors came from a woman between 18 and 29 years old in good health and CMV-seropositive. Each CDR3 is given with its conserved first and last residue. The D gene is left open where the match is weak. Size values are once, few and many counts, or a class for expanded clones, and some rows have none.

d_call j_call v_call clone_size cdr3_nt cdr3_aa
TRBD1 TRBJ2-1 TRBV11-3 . TGTGCCAGCAGCTTCGCAGGGGGCATAGGTAATGAGCAGTTCTTC CASSFAGGIGNEQFF
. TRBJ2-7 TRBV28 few TGTGCCAGCAGTTTAAGGCAGGACTACGAGCAGTACTTC CASSLRQDYEQYF
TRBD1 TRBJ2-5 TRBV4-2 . TGTGCCAGCAGCCAAGGCGAGGACAGGGAAGAGACCCAGTACTTC CASSQGEDREETQYF
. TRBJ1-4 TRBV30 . TGTGCCTGGAGGGGGGGTTTGGAACTGTTTTTT CAWRGGLELFF
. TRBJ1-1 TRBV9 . TGTGCCAGCAGCGTACACACCCAGAACACTGAAGCTTTCTTT CASSVHTQNTEAFF
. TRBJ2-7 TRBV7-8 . TGTGCCAGCAGCTTAGAAATCCCCCACGAGCAGTACTTC CASSLEIPHEQYF
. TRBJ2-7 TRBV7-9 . TGTGCCAGCGGCCCAGGGATTTCCTCCTACGAGCAGTACTTC CASGPGISSYEQYF
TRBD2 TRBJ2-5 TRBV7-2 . TGTGCCAGCAGCTTAGGCCTAGCGGGGGTTGAGACCCAGTACTTC CASSLGLAGVETQYF
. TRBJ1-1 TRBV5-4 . TGTGCCAGCAGCTTGTCAGGGCCGAACACTGAAGCTTTCTTT CASSLSGPNTEAFF
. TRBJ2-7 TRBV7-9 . TGTGCCAGCAGCTCCATCTACGATCCCGAGCAGTACTTC CASSSIYDPEQYF
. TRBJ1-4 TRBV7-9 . TGTGCCAGCACCGAGGCGAGGGACACAACTAATGAAAAACTGTTTTTT CASTEARDTTNEKLFF
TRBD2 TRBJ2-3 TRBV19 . TGTGCCAGTAGCCGGACTAGCGGGGGGGCCATCACAGATACGCAGTATTTT CASSRTSGGAITDTQYF
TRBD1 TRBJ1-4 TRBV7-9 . TGTTCCAGCAGCTTAGCGCGAACAGGGGGTAATGAAAAACTGTTTTTT CSSSLARTGGNEKLFF
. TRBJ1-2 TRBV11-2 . TGTGCCAGCAGCTCAATGGGGCTCTTCTATGGCTACACCTTC CASSSMGLFYGYTF
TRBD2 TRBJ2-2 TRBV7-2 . TGTGCCAGCAGCTTAGATTCTAGCGGGGGGTACACCGGGGAGCTGTTTTTT CASSLDSSGGYTGELFF
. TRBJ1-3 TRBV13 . TGTGCCAGCAGCCGGGGGGCCCGGGGAAAAAACACCATATATTTT CASSRGARGKNTIYF
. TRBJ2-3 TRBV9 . TGTGCCAGCAGCGAGGGACTTAACACAGATACGCAGTATTTT CASSEGLNTDTQYF
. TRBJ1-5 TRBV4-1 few TGCGCCAGCAGCCAAGGAGGAGGGGTACAGCCCCAGCATTTT CASSQGGGVQPQHF
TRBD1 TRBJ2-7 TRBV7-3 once TGTGCCAGCAGCCACCAGCCCGGGACAGACGAGCAGTACTTC CASSHQPGTDEQYF
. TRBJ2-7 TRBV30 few TGTGCCTGGAGTGAGTCAGATTCCTACGAGCAGTACTTC CAWSESDSYEQYF
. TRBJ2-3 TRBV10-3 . TGTGCCATCAGTGAGTTAACTAGCACAGATACGCAGTATTTT CAISELTSTDTQYF
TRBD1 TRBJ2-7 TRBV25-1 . TGTGCCAGCAGTGGGGACAGGGCCCCCAACCTCTTCTACGAGCAGTACTTC CASSGDRAPNLFYEQYF
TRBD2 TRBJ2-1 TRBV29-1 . TGCAGCGTTGGGGGGAGCGGGGACTCCTACAATGAGCAGTTCTTC CSVGGSGDSYNEQFF
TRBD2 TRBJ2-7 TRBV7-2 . TGTGCCAGCAGCTACCTTGGGGGGGAACACGAGCAGTACTTC CASSYLGGEHEQYF
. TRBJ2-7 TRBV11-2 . TGTGCCAGCAGCTCACTGACAGGACCTGCCTACGAGCAGTACTTC CASSSLTGPAYEQYF
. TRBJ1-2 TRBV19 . TGTGCCAGTAGTTCTCATACCCGGGGAGGCTACACCTTC CASSSHTRGGYTF
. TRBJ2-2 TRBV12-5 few TGTGCTAGTGGTTTCGTCGGGGAGCTGTTTTTT CASGFVGELFF
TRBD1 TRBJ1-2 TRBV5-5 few TGTGCCAGCAGCTTGGACAGGGGTTACTATGGCTACACCTTC CASSLDRGYYGYTF